The entry below describes one T cell receptor (beta chain). Generated by immunoSEQ multiplex PCR, the TCRdb table keeps only in-frame clones and is missing some. The sample has some 150,000 clones; over 80% are singletons. This record belongs to a study of blood T cell repertoires in COVID-19. The CDR3 is 14 residues long. CDR1 MRHNA and CDR2 SNTAGT come from the germline V gene. V shed 2 bases and J 7 bases; nucleotides not matched to a gene: 6. This TCR came from a woman between 50 and 59 years old with acute or convalescent COVID-19. Sequencing was done on a sample of peripheral blood. The gene calls are TRBV6-4 and TRBJ2-3; 7 bases map to TRBD2. The CDR3 is CASSDVTSKYTQYF. The CDR3 region has the DNA TGTGCCAGCAGTGACGTGACTAGCAAATATACGCAGTATTTT.